This TCR beta chain came from a study of blood T cell repertoires in COVID-19. From germline, CDR1 is SGHRS and CDR2 YFSETQ. CDR3 size: 14 residues. V was pared by 4 bases and J by 1 base, with 10 bases between. Repertoires were generated with immunoSEQ multiplex PCR, while TCRdb's copy carries only in-frame clones and drops some. Among 55,000 to 65,000 clones listed, more than 70% were seen once. The specimen sequenced was peripheral blood. The clonotype comes from a man aged 60-69 years with active or convalescent COVID-19. The V gene is TRBV5-1, the J gene TRBJ2-3; maybe TRBD2 (6 bases). The DNA for the CDR3 is TGCGCCAGCAGCCTCGGAGGGCGCACAGATACGCAGTATTTT. It codes for CASSLGGRTDTQYF.